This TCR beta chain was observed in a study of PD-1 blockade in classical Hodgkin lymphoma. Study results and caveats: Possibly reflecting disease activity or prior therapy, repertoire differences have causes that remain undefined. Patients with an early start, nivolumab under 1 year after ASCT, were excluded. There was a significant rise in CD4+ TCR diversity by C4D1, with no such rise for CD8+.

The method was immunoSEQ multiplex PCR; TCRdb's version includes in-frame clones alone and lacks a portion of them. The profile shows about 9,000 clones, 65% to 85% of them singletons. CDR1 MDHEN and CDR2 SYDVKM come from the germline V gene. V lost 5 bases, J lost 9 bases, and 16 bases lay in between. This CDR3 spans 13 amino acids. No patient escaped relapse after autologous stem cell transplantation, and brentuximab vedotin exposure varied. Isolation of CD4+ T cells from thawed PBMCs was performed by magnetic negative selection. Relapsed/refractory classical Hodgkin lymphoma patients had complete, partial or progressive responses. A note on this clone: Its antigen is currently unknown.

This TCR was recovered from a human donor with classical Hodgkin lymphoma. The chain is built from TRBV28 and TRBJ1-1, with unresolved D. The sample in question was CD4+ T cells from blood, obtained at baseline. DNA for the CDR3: TGTGCCAGCAGTCCTGCCAATAACCGGAAAGCTTTCTTT. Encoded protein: CASSPANNRKAFF.